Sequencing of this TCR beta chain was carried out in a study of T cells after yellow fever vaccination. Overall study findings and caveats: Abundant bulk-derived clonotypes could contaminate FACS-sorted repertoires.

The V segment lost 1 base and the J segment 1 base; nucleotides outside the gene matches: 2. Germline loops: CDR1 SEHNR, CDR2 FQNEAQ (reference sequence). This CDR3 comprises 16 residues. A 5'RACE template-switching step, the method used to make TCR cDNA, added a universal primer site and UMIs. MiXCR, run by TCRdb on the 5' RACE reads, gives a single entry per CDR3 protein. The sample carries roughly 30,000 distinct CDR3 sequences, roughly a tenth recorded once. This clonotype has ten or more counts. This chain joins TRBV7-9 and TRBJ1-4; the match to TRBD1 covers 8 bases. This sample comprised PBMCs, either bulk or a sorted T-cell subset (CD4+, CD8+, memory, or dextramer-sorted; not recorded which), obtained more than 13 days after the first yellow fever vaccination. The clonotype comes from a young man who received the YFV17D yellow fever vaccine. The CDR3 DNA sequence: TGTGCCAGCAGCTTAGGAGACAGGGGAACTAATGAAAAACTGTTTTTT. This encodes CASSLGDRGTNEKLFF. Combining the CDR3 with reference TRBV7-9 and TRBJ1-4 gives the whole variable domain DTGVSQNPRHKITKRGQNVTFRCDPISEHNRLYWYRQTLGQGPEFLTYFQNEAQLEKSRLLSDRFSAERPKGSFSTLEIQRTEQGDSAMYLCASSLGDRGTNEKLFFGSGTQLSVL.